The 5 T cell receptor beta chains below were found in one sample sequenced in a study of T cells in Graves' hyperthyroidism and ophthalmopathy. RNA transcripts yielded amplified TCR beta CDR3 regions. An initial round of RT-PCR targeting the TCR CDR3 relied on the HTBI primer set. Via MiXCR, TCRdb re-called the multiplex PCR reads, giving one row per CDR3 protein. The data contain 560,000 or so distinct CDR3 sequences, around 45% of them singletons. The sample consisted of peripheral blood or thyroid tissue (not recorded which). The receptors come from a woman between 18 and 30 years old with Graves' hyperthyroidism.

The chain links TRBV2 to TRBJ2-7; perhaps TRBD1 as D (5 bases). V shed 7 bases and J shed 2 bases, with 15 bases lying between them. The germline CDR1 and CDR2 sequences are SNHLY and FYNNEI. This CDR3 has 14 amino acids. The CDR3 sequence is CASTVGRLAYEQYF. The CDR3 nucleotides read TGTGCCAGCACCGTGGGGCGGTTAGCCTACGAGCAGTACTTC.

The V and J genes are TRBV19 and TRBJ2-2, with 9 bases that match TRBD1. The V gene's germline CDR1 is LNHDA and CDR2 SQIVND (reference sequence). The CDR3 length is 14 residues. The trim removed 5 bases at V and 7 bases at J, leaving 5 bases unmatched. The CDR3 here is CASSATGGHGELFF. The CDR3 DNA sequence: TGTGCCAGTAGTGCCACAGGGGGCCACGGGGAGCTGTTTTTT. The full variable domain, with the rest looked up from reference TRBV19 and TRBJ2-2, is DGGITQSPKYLFRKEGQNVTLSCEQNLNHDAMYWYRQDPGQGLRLIYYSQIVNDFQKGDIAEGYSVSREKKESFPLTVTSAQKNPTAFYLCASSATGGHGELFFGEGSRLTVL.

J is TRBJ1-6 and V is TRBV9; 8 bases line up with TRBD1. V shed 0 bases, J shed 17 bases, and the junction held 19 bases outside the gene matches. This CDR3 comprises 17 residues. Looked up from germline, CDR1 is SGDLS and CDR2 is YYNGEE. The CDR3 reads CASSVGPQGAANSPFHF. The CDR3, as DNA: TGTGCCAGCAGCGTAGGGCCGCAGGGGGCCGCCAATTCTCCCTTCCACTTT.

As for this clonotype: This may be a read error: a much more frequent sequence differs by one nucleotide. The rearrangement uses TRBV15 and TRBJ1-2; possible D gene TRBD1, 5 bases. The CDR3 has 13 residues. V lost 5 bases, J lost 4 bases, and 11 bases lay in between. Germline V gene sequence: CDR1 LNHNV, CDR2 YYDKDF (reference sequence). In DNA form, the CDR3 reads TGTGCCACCAGCCCAGGGCGTGGCTATGGCTACACCTTC. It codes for CATSPGRGYGYTF. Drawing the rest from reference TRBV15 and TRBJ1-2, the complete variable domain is DAMVIQNPRYQVTQFGKPVTLSCSQTLNHNVMYWYQQKSSQAPKLLFHYYDKDFNNEADTPDNFQSRRPNTSFCFLDIRSPGLGDTAMYLCATSPGRGYGYTFGSGTRLTVV.

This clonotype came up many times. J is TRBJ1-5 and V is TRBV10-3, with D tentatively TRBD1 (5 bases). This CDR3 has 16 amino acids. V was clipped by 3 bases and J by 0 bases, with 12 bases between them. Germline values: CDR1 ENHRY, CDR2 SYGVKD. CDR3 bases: TGTGCCATCAGTGAAAACGGGGGGTATAGCAATCAGCCCCAGCATTTT. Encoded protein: CAISENGGYSNQPQHF.